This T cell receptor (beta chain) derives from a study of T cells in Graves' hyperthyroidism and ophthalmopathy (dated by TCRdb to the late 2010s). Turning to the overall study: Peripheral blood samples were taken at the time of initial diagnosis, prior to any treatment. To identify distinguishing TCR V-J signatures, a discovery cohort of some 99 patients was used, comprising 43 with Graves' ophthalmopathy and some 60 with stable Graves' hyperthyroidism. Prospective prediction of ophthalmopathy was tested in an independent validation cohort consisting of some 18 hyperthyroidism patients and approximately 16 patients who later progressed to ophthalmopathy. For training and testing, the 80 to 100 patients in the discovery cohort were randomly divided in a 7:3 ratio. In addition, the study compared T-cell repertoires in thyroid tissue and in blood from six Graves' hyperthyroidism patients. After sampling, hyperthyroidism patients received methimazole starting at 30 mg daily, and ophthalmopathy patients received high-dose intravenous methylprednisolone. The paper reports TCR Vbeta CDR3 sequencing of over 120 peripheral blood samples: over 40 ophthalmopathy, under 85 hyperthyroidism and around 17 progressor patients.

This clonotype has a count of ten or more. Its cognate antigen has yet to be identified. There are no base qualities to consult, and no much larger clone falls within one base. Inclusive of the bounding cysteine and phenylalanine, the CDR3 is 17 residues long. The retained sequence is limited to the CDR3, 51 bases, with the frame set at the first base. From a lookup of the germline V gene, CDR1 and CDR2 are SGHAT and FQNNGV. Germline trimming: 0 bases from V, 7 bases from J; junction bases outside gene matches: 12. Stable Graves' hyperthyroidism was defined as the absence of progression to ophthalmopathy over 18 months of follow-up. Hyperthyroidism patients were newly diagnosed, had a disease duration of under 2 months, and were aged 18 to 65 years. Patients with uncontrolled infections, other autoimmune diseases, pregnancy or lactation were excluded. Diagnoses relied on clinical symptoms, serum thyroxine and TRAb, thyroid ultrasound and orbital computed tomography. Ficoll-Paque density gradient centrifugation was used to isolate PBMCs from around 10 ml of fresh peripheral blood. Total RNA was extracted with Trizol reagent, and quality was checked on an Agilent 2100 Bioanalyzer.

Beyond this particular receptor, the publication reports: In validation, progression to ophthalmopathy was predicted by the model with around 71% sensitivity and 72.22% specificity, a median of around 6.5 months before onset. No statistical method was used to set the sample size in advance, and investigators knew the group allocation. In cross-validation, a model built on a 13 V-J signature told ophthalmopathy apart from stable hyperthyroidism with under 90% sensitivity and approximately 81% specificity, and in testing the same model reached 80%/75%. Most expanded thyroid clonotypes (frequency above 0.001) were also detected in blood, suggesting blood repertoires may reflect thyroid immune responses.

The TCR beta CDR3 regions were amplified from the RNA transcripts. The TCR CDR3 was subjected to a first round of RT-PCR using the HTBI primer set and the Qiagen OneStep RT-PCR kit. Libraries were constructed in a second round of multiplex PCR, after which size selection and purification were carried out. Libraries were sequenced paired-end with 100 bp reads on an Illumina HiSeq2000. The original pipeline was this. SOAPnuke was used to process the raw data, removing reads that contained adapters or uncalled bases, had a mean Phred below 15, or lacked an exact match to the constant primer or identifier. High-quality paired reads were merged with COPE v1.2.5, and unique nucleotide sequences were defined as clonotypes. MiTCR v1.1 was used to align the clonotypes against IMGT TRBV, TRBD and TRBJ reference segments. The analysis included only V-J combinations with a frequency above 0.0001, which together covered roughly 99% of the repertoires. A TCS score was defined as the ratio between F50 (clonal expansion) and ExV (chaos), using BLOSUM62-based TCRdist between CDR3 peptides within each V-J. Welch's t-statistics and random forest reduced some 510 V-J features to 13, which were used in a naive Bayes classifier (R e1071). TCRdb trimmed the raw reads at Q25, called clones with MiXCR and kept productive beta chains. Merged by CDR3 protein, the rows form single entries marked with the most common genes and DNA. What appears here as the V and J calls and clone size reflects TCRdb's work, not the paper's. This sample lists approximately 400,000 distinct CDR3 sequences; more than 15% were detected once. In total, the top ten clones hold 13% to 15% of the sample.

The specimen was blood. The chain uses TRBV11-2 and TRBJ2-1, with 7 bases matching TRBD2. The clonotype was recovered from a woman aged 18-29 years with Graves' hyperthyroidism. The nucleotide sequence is TGTGCCAGCAGCTTAGATCCCCCGGGGTCCGGGGGGAATGAGCAGTTCTTC. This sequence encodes CASSLDPPGSGGNEQFF.